This entry describes one TCR beta chain. The sample is drawn from a study of blood T cell repertoires in COVID-19. The wider study: The analysed material was cDNA or gDNA that came from T cells, B-cell-depleted T cells, or PBMCs.

Followed over time, Seattle patients had been enrolled while infection was active. There are 16 residues in the CDR3. J gave up 1 base and V 2 bases, and 4 bases lay outside the gene matches. Germline CDR1 is LNHNV and CDR2 is YYDKDF (reference sequence). Here immunoSEQ multiplex PCR was the method, and the copy in TCRdb shows in-frame clones only, minus some. The table includes about 170,000 clones, around 84% detected once. The V and J genes are TRBV15 and TRBJ2-2; TRBD1 agrees at 7 bases. Sequencing was done on a sample of peripheral blood. The sequence derives from a woman between 70 and 85 years old with COVID-19, enrolled during active disease. The CDR3 reads CATSRPRQGNTGELFF. Here the CDR3 DNA reads TGTGCCACCAGCAGACCACGACAGGGGAACACCGGGGAGCTGTTTTTT.